These 18 T cell receptor beta chains originate from one sample sequenced in a study of T cell responses to AZD1222 COVID-19 vaccine. The table came from immunoSEQ multiplex PCR; TCRdb's copy has only in-frame clones and leaves some out. This sample has 90,000 to 120,000 clones; about 93% occur once, and the top ten carry 2.2%. This specimen consisted of peripheral blood, obtained on day 0 of AZD1222 vaccination. All receptors derive from an adult in good health.

The CDR3 here is CASSARTGMNTEAFF. CDR3 sequence (DNA): TGTGCCAGCAGCGCCCGGACAGGAATGAACACTGAAGCTTTCTTT. The chain carries TRBV7-2 and TRBJ1-1; 7 nucleotides match TRBD1. CDR3 length: 15 amino acids. Germline V gives CDR1 SGHTA, CDR2 FQGNSA. V shed 5 bases and J 0 bases; nucleotides not matched to a gene: 6.

The rearrangement joins TRBV6-5 to TRBJ1-2; D is unclear. Per the germline V gene, CDR1 is MNHEY and CDR2 is SVGAGI. V lost 5 bases and J lost 5, with 12 bases in between. The CDR3 contains 13 residues. In DNA form, the CDR3 reads TGTGCCAGCAGTACCTTTACAACTTATGGCTACACCTTC. This encodes CASSTFTTYGYTF.

J is TRBJ2-1 and V is TRBV3-1 (or the pseudogene TRBV3-2); 9 bases fit TRBD1. Germline assignment: CDR1 LGHDT and CDR2 YNNKEL (reference sequence). With 4 bases clipped from V and 4 bases from J, the junction kept 5 bases outside the gene matches. The CDR3 length is 15 residues. DNA of the CDR3: TGTGCCAGCAGCCTACTGGGACAGGGATACAATGAGCAGTTCTTC. It translates to CASSLLGQGYNEQFF.

The chain uses TRBV14 and TRBJ2-7, with a possible D match to TRBD1 (6 bases). CDR3 length: 15 amino acids. The V gene lost 1 base and the J gene lost 5 bases, with 15 bases spanning the gap. The germline V gene encodes CDR1 SGHDN and CDR2 FVKESK. The CDR3 DNA follows: TGTGCCAGCAGCCAAGTTATAGGGGGTAGTCACGAGCAGTACTTC. Its protein is CASSQVIGGSHEQYF.

CDR3 sequence: CASSYATGGEKLFF. For the CDR3, the DNA is TGTGCCAGCAGTTACGCTACAGGGGGGGAAAAACTGTTTTTT. V is TRBV6-5 and J is TRBJ1-4; 8 bases match TRBD1. The CDR3 sequence is 14 residues long. Germline-derived CDR1 and CDR2 are MNHEY and SVGAGI. The trim removed 2 bases at V and 8 bases at J, leaving 4 bases unmatched.

This rearrangement joins TRBV6-5 to TRBJ1-3; D gene unclear. This CDR3 is 12 amino acids long. Germline CDR1 and CDR2: MNHEY and SVGAGI. Between the trimmed V and J ends, which lost 10 bases and 0 bases, there was a span of 7 bases. Here the CDR3 reads CAIKGSGNTIYF. CDR3 in DNA: TGTGCCATCAAGGGCTCTGGAAACACCATATATTTT.

The CDR3 bases are TGTGCCAGCAGTGACGGACTCGATCGGGGGGGCACAGATACGCAGTATTTT. Amino acid sequence: CASSDGLDRGGTDTQYF. The J gene is TRBJ2-3, the V gene TRBV6-1, with TRBD2 identical over 7 bases. Germline V gene lookup returns CDR1 MNHNS and CDR2 SASEGT. V lost 3 bases to trimming and J lost 1 base; unmatched junction nucleotides: 10. CDR3 length: 17 residues.

CDR3: CASTFLAGSYEQYF. The CDR3 coding sequence is TGTGCCAGCACCTTCCTGGCAGGTTCCTACGAGCAGTACTTC. The chain links TRBV7-2 to TRBJ2-7; no reliable D call. Trimming cost V 7 bases and J 1 base, with 14 bases left between them. The germline V gene encodes CDR1 SGHTA and CDR2 FQGNSA. There are 14 residues in the CDR3.

The rearrangement links TRBV19 to TRBJ1-1; weak D call: TRBD1 (5 bases). Germline CDR1 reads LNHDA; CDR2 reads SQIVND (reference sequence). The V gene lost 2 bases and the J gene lost 7 bases, with 14 bases spanning the gap. CDR3 size: 14 residues. The CDR3 here is CASSIQRGAGEAFF. In nucleotides, the CDR3 is TGTGCCAGTAGTATACAACGGGGCGCCGGTGAAGCTTTCTTT.

The chain couples TRBV5-6 to TRBJ2-7; 8 nucleotides match TRBD2. V trimming: 3 bases; J trimming: 9 bases; junction bases outside the gene matches: 8. Germline CDR1 and CDR2: SGHDT and YYEEEE. The CDR3 is 13 amino acids. Written as DNA, the CDR3 is TGTGCCAGCAGCTGGGGACTAGATAGTGTGCAGTACTTC. It encodes CASSWGLDSVQYF.

The chain joins TRBV6-1 to TRBJ1-5, with unresolved D. CDR1 is MNHNS, CDR2 SASEGT, per germline. Trimming removed 2 bases at V and 7 bases at J, with 6 bases between. This CDR3 has 12 residues. The CDR3 nucleotides are TGTGCCAGCAGTGAAATGTGGCAGCCCCAGCATTTT. Translated, it gives CASSEMWQPQHF.

This chain links TRBV29-1 with TRBJ2-7; D is possibly TRBD1 (5 bases). The CDR3 covers 13 residues. CDR1 is SQVTM, CDR2 ANQGSEA, per germline. V was trimmed by 4 bases and J by 5 bases, leaving 15 bases between them. The CDR3: CSVVEPKGDEQYF. The CDR3 nucleotides are TGCAGCGTTGTTGAACCCAAAGGGGACGAGCAGTACTTC.

V is TRBV7-8 and J is TRBJ2-1, with unresolved D. Germline CDR1 SGHVS, CDR2 FQNEAQ. V gave up 4 bases and J gave up 0 bases, with 10 bases separating them. The CDR3 totals 15 residues. For the CDR3, the DNA is TGTGCCAGCAGCTACGGCGGCAGCTCCTACAATGAGCAGTTCTTC. Translated: CASSYGGSSYNEQFF. The whole variable domain, remainder taken from reference TRBV7-8 and TRBJ2-1, is GAGVSQSPRYKVAKRGQDVALRCDPISGHVSLFWYQQALGQGPEFLTYFQNEAQLDKSGLPSDRFFAERPEGSVSTLKIQRTQQEDSAVYLCASSYGGSSYNEQFFGPGTRLTVL.

The chain is built from TRBV25-1 and TRBJ1-1; D is perhaps TRBD1 (6 bases). V lost 6 bases and J lost 1, with 12 bases in between. Germline-derived CDR1 and CDR2 are MGHDK and SYGVNS. This CDR3 comprises 14 residues. CDR3 amino acids: CASRRGARNTEAFF. CDR3 nucleotides: TGTGCCAGCAGAAGGGGGGCCCGGAACACTGAAGCTTTCTTT.

The V gene is TRBV29-1, the J gene TRBJ2-5, with 9 bases identical to TRBD1. This CDR3 region has 14 residues. Germline CDR1 and CDR2: SQVTM and ANQGSEA. The junction had 8 bases not matched to a gene; V was cut back by 4 bases and J by 5 bases. DNA of the CDR3: TGCAGCGTTGCCGGGACAGGGATTCGGGAGACCCAGTACTTC. It translates to CSVAGTGIRETQYF.

This chain uses TRBV19 with TRBJ1-2; D is undetermined. Trimming left V 0 bases short and J 4 bases short, with 6 bases between. This CDR3 has 13 amino acids. The V gene's germline CDR1 is LNHDA and CDR2 SQIVND (reference sequence). CDR3 sequence: CASSIEIPYGYTF. Here the CDR3 DNA reads TGTGCCAGTAGTATAGAGATCCCCTATGGCTACACCTTC.

This rearrangement joins TRBV5-6 to TRBJ1-2; 8 bases line up with TRBD1. The CDR3 contains 19 residues. CDR1 SGHDT and CDR2 YYEEEE come from the germline V gene. CDR3: CAYSKTRDRRMDGDYGYTF. The DNA for the CDR3 is TGTGCTTACAGCAAAACTCGGGACAGGCGGATGGATGGAGACTATGGCTACACCTTC.

The chain carries TRBV15 and TRBJ2-4, with 9 bases matching TRBD1. Trimming cost V 0 bases and J 8 bases; bases outside gene matches: 8. CDR1 is LNHNV and CDR2 is YYDKDF in the germline V gene (reference sequence). This CDR3 is 16 amino acids long. The CDR3 DNA sequence: TGTGCCACCAGCAGAGATCGAGGGACAGGGACGGACATTCAGTACTTC. This encodes CATSRDRGTGTDIQYF.